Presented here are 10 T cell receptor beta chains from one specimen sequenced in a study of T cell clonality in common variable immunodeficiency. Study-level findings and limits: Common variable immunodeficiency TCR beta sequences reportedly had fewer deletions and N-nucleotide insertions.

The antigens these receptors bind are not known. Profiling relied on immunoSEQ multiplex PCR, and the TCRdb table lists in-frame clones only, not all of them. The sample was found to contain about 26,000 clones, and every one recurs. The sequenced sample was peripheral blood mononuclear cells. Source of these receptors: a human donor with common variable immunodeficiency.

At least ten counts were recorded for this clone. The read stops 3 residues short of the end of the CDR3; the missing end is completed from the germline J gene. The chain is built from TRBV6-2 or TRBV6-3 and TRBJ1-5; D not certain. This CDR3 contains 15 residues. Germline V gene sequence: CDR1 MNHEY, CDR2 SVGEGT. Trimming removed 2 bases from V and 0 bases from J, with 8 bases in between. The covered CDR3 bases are TGTGCCAGCAGTTACCATCTAGTTAGCAATCAGCCC. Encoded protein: CASSYHLVSNQP. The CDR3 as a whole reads CASSYHLVSNQPQHF.

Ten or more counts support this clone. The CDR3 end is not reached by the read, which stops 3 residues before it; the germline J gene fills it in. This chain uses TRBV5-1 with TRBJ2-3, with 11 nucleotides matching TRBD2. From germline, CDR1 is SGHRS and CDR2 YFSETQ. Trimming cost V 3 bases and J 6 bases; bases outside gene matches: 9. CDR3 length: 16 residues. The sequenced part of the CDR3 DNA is TGCGCCAGCAGCTCCTTAGCGGGGGGGTTGGAGGATACG. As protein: CASSSLAGGLEDT. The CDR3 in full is CASSSLAGGLEDTQYF.

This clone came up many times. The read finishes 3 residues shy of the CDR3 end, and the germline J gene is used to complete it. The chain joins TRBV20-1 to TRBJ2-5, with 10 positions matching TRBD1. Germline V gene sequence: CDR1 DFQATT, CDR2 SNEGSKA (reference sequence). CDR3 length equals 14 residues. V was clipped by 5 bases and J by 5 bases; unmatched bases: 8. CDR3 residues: CSAPKSDRGETQYF. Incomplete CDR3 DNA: TGCAGTGCTCCAAAATCGGACAGGGGGGAGACC.

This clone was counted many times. The CDR3 bases that were read are TGTGCCAGCAGCTTTGGACTAGCGACTAGCACAGATACG. It is translated as CASSFGLATSTDT. The complete CDR3 protein is CASSFGLATSTDTQYF. The V call is TRBV7-3, the J call TRBJ2-3; 9 bases are shared with TRBD2. Read coverage stops 3 residues before the CDR3 terminus; the germline J gene supplies the remainder. Germline values: CDR1 SGHTA, CDR2 FQGTGA. Trimming removed 3 bases from V and 0 bases from J; junction bases left unmatched: 4. The CDR3 extends over 16 amino acids.

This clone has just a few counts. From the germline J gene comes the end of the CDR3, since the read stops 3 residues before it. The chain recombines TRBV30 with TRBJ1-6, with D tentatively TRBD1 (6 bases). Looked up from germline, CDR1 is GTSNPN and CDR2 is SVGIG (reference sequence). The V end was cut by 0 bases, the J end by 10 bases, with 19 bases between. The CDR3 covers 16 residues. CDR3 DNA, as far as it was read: TGTGCCTGGAGTGTCGCCCCCACAGGGAGGAAGTCACCC. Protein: CAWSVAPTGRKSP. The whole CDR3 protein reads CAWSVAPTGRKSPLHF.

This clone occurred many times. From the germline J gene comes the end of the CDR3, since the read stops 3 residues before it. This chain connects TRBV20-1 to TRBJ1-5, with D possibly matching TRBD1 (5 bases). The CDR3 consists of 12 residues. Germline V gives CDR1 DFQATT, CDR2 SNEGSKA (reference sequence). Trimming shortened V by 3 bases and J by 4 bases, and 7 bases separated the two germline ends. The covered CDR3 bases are TGCAGTGCTAGGGGGCCGAATCAGCCC. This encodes CSARGPNQP. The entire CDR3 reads CSARGPNQPQHF.

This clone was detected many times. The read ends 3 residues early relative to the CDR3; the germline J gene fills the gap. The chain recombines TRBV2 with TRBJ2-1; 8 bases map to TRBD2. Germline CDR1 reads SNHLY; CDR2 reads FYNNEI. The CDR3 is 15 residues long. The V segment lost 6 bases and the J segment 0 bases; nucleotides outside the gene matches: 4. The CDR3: CASSLSGNSYNEQFF. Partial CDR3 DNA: TGTGCCAGCAGCCTTAGCGGGAACTCCTACAATGAG.

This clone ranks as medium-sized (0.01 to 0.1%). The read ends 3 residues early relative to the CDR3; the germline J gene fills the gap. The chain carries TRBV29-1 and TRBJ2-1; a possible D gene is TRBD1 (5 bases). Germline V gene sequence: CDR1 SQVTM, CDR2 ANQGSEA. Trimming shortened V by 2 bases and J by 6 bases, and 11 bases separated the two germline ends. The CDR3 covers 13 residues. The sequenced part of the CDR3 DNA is TGCAGCGTTGAACCCTTAAGGGGCAATGAG. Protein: CSVEPLRGNE. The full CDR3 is CSVEPLRGNEQFF.

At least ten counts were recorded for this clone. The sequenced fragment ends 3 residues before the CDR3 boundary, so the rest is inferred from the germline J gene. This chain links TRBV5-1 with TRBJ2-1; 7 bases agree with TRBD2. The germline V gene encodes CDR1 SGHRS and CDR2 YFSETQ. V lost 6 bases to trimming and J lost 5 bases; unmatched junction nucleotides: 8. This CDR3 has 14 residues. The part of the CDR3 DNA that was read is TGCGCCAGCATAGGACTAGTACCCCACAATGAG. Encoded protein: CASIGLVPHNE. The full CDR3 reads CASIGLVPHNEQFF.

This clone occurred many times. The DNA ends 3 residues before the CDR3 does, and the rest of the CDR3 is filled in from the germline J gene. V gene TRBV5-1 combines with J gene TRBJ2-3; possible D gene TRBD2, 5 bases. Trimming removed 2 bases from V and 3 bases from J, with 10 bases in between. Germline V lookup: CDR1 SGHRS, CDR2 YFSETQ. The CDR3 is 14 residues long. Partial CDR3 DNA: TGCGCCAGCAGCTTACTAGGAATTACAGATACG. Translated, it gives CASSLLGITDT. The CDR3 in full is CASSLLGITDTQYF.